These 27 T cell receptor beta chains were sequenced from one sample in a study of cytotoxic CD8 clonotypes in ibrutinib-treated CLL. Assay: immunoSEQ multiplex PCR; the TCRdb copy retains only in-frame clones and omits some. The profile covers hundreds of thousands of clones, with about 64% appearing a single time and around 6.6% taken by the ten largest. The specimen comprised PBMCs, sampled after 36 months of ibrutinib treatment. These receptors originate from a human donor with chronic lymphocytic leukemia.

This clone came up a few times. This chain uses TRBV7-3 with TRBJ1-1; 7 bases agree with TRBD1. The J segment lost 1 base and the V segment lost 5 bases, leaving 4 bases of the junction unmatched. Per the germline V gene, CDR1 is SGHTA and CDR2 is FQGTGA. The CDR3 covers 14 residues. DNA of the CDR3: TGTGCCAGCAGCGTACAGGGGCGGAACACTGAAGCTTTCTTT. Amino acid sequence: CASSVQGRNTEAFF.

This clone was seen more than once but under ten times. The chain uses TRBV11-3 and TRBJ2-3; TRBD2 agrees at 8 bases. Germline V gives CDR1 SGHNT, CDR2 YENEEA. Losses at the gene ends were 1 base for V and 5 bases for J; bases not matched to a gene: 5. CDR3 length: 15 amino acids. Written as DNA, the CDR3 is TGTGCCAGCAGCTTAGCGGGAGGGCCGGGAGATACGCAGTATTTT. Its translation is CASSLAGGPGDTQYF.

V gene TRBV4-3 combines with J gene TRBJ1-2, with a possible D match to TRBD1 (5 bases). Trimming removed 1 base from V and 3 bases from J, with 15 bases in between. The germline CDR1 and CDR2 sequences are LGHNA and YSLEER. The CDR3 has 16 residues. The CDR3 region is CASSQGRWGSDYGYTF. CDR3 nucleotides: TGCGCCAGCAGCCAAGGGCGGTGGGGGTCGGACTATGGCTACACCTTC.

J is TRBJ2-7 and V is TRBV4-3; TRBD1 matches 7 bases. V trimming: 9 bases; J trimming: 0 bases; junction bases outside the gene matches: 17. This CDR3 spans 17 amino acids. CDR1 and CDR2 from the germline V gene are LGHNA and YSLEER. CDR3: CARLSERGTASSYEQYF. The CDR3 coding sequence is TGCGCCAGATTGTCTGAGAGGGGGACAGCCAGCTCCTACGAGCAGTACTTC.

The genes are TRBV5-6 and TRBJ1-1, with no clear D. The CDR3 runs to 12 residues. Trimming took off 2 bases at V and 11 bases at J, with 13 bases between the two ends. Germline V gene lookup returns CDR1 SGHDT and CDR2 YYEEEE. CDR3 protein: CASSLRRALAFF. The CDR3 bases are TGTGCCAGCAGCTTAAGGAGGGCCTTGGCTTTCTTT.

The rearrangement uses TRBV9 and TRBJ2-1; D is perhaps TRBD2 (7 bases). The V end lost 1 base, the J end lost 5 bases, and 22 bases lay between the germline ends. The CDR3 spans 18 residues. Per germline, CDR1 SGDLS and CDR2 YYNGEE. CDR3: CASSVFIAPRGGNNEQFF. The DNA of the CDR3 is TGTGCCAGCAGCGTATTCATCGCCCCTAGGGGGGGAAACAATGAGCAGTTCTTC.

The count of this clone is one. The chain employs TRBV27 and TRBJ2-7; no clear D gene. The germline gives CDR1 MNHEY, CDR2 SMNVEV (reference sequence). CDR3 length: 15 residues. The germline V and J ends were trimmed by 4 bases and 0 bases, with 13 bases remaining between them. The CDR3 DNA reads TGTGCCAGCAGTTCATCTGCAGACGGCTCCTACGAGCAGTACTTC. It codes for CASSSSADGSYEQYF.

This chain uses TRBV27 with TRBJ2-7, with 10 bases matching TRBD2. CDR3 size: 15 residues. V lost 6 bases and J lost 3; bases outside the gene matches: 8. Germline values: CDR1 MNHEY, CDR2 SMNVEV (reference sequence). CDR3 bases: TGTGCCAGCAGGGGAGCGGGAGGGGGGTTCTACGAGCAGTACTTC. Protein sequence: CASRGAGGGFYEQYF.

J is TRBJ2-7 and V is TRBV29-1, with 9 bases matching TRBD1. Losses at the gene ends were 4 bases for V and 4 bases for J; bases not matched to a gene: 5. Germline values: CDR1 SQVTM, CDR2 ANQGSEA. CDR3 length equals 13 residues. The CDR3 spells CSVVTGGRYEQYF. CDR3 DNA: TGCAGCGTTGTGACAGGGGGTCGGTACGAGCAGTACTTC.

The rearrangement links TRBV19 to TRBJ2-4; 12 bases align to TRBD1. Germline V CDR1 and CDR2: LNHDA, SQIVND (reference sequence). V was pared by 5 bases and J by 0 bases, with 5 bases of the junction left unmatched. The CDR3 length is 17 residues. The CDR3 region has the DNA TGTGCCAGTAGTCCGGGACAGGGGGCGAAAGCCAAAAACATTCAGTACTTC. This codes for CASSPGQGAKAKNIQYF.

This chain joins TRBV7-9 and TRBJ1-3; no reliable D call. Germline V gene data show CDR1 as SEHNR and CDR2 as FQNEAQ (reference sequence). Trimming removed 6 bases from V and 4 bases from J, with 7 bases in between. The length of the CDR3 is 12 residues. The CDR3 nucleotides read TGTGCCAGCAGACACAAAGGAAACACCATATATTTT. Translated, it gives CASRHKGNTIYF.

The V gene is TRBV5-1, the J gene TRBJ2-7; possible D gene TRBD1, 5 bases. With 1 base removed from V and 3 bases from J, the gap between germline ends came to 17 bases. CDR1 SGHRS and CDR2 YFSETQ come from the germline V gene. The CDR3 is 16 amino acids. CDR3 nucleotides: TGCGCCAGCAGCTTGTCAGGGTCCGGCTCCTACTACGAGCAGTACTTC. Translating it yields CASSLSGSGSYYEQYF.

The chain is built from TRBV28 and TRBJ1-3; D is perhaps TRBD1 (5 bases). Germline loops: CDR1 MDHEN, CDR2 SYDVKM. V was trimmed by 1 base and J by 4 bases, leaving 11 bases between them. CDR3 length: 15 residues. CDR3 region: CASSLSMQGGNTIYF. CDR3 sequence (DNA): TGTGCCAGCAGTTTATCGATGCAGGGAGGAAACACCATATATTTT.

J is TRBJ2-5 and V is TRBV12-5; 9 nucleotides agree with TRBD1. J was trimmed by 5 bases and V by 5 bases; bases with no gene match: 15. The CDR3 extends over 17 amino acids. From germline, CDR1 is LGHNT and CDR2 FRNRAP. CDR3 in DNA: TGTGCTAGTGGTCCCCCGGGACAGGGTTTTTCGTGGGAGACCCAGTACTTC. This encodes CASGPPGQGFSWETQYF.

The V gene is TRBV10-3, the J gene TRBJ1-1; tentative D call: TRBD1 (5 bases). The V and J ends lost 3 bases and 6 bases respectively, with 8 bases between them. Germline CDR1 is ENHRY and CDR2 is SYGVKD. This CDR3 contains 12 residues. CDR3 region: CAISDGGAEAFF. CDR3 DNA: TGTGCCATCAGTGATGGGGGTGCTGAAGCTTTCTTT.

This clone was picked up a small number of times. The V and J genes are TRBV4-1 and TRBJ1-2, with 8 bases lining up with TRBD1. This CDR3 contains 15 residues. Germline V gene data show CDR1 as MGHRA and CDR2 as YSYEKL. V gave up 1 base and J gave up 2 bases; unmatched junction bases: 3. CDR3 coding DNA: TGCGCCAGCAGCCAAGGACAGGGGAGGAACTATGGCTACACCTTC. Amino acids: CASSQGQGRNYGYTF.

This clone was detected once. This chain connects TRBV11-2 to TRBJ2-2, with 8 bases aligning to TRBD1. CDR3 length equals 17 residues. The V gene end was trimmed by 4 bases and the J gene end by 0 bases; junction bases not matched to a gene: 7. The germline gives CDR1 SGHAT, CDR2 FQNNGV. The CDR3 loop reads CASSSFRDRTNTGELFF. The CDR3 DNA follows: TGTGCCAGCAGCTCGTTCCGGGACAGGACGAACACCGGGGAGCTGTTTTTT.

This clone was counted a few times. The J gene is TRBJ2-6, the V gene TRBV7-3; possibly TRBD2 for D (6 bases). The germline V and J ends were trimmed by 5 bases and 0 bases, with 14 bases remaining between them. Germline CDR1 SGHTA, CDR2 FQGTGA. The CDR3 runs 17 residues. The CDR3 is CASSPPGLTSGANVLTF. The CDR3, as DNA: TGTGCCAGCAGCCCACCGGGACTCACCTCTGGGGCCAACGTCCTGACTTTC.

This clone was seen more than once but under ten times. V is TRBV28 and J is TRBJ1-5; 9 nucleotides match TRBD1. The germline CDR1 and CDR2 sequences are MDHEN and SYDVKM. After removal of 5 bases from V and 3 bases from J, the junction contained 5 bases not matched to a gene. This CDR3 spans 15 amino acids. The CDR3 here is CASSTGTGINQPQHF. The CDR3 coding sequence is TGTGCCAGCAGTACCGGGACAGGGATCAATCAGCCCCAGCATTTT.

J is TRBJ1-1 and V is TRBV29-1; 7 bases are shared with TRBD1. The germline CDR1 and CDR2 sequences are SQVTM and ANQGSEA. The CDR3 runs 12 residues. Trimming cost V 8 bases and J 4 bases; bases outside gene matches: 7. As DNA, the CDR3 is TGCAGCACCAGACAGGGACCCACTGAAGCTTTCTTT. Residues: CSTRQGPTEAFF.

This chain joins TRBV6-6 and TRBJ1-1; D uncertain. From germline, CDR1 is MNHNY and CDR2 SVGAGI (reference sequence). The CDR3 is 13 amino acids. The V end lost 1 base, the J end lost 1 base, and 4 bases lay between the germline ends. This chain's CDR3 is CASSYLWNTEAFF. Here the CDR3 DNA reads TGTGCCAGCAGTTACTTATGGAACACTGAAGCTTTCTTT.

This clone was counted only a few times. This chain links TRBV7-6 with TRBJ2-7; no clear D gene. This CDR3 spans 14 amino acids. Germline-derived CDR1 and CDR2 are SGHVS and FNYEAQ. V lost 3 bases to trimming and J lost 0 bases, with 9 bases between them. The CDR3 is CASSLWGPSYEQYF. CDR3 bases: TGTGCCAGCAGCTTGTGGGGTCCCTCCTACGAGCAGTACTTC.

This clone showed up just a few times. V is TRBV5-6 and J is TRBJ2-1, with TRBD1 matching over 10 bases. Germline assignment: CDR1 SGHDT and CDR2 YYEEEE. The V gene end was trimmed by 4 bases and the J gene end by 7 bases; junction bases not matched to a gene: 11. The CDR3 loop spans 16 amino acids. The CDR3 bases are TGTGCCAGCAGCCACCCGGGACAGGGGAATAGAAATGAGCAGTTCTTC. Its translation: CASSHPGQGNRNEQFF. Variable domain in full (rest from reference TRBV5-6 and TRBJ2-1): DAGVTQSPTHLIKTRGQQVTLRCSPKSGHDTVSWYQQALGQGPQFIFQYYEEEERQRGNFPDRFSGHQFPNYSSELNVNALLLGDSALYLCASSHPGQGNRNEQFFGPGTRLTVL.

The rearrangement links TRBV5-1 to TRBJ2-6; TRBD1 aligns across 12 bases. This CDR3 comprises 17 residues. V gave up 9 bases and J gave up 2 bases; unmatched junction bases: 9. Looked up from germline, CDR1 is SGHRS and CDR2 is YFSETQ. The DNA for the CDR3 is TGCGCCACCTTTTCGGGGACAGGGGGCGCTGGGGCCAACGTCCTGACTTTC. It codes for CATFSGTGGAGANVLTF.

The chain carries TRBV29-1 and TRBJ2-5, with 12 bases fitting TRBD2. The CDR3 has 14 residues. The V and J ends lost 5 bases and 2 bases, in that order; junction bases with no gene match: 3. Germline V lookup: CDR1 SQVTM, CDR2 ANQGSEA. CDR3 loop: CSVQLAGGQETQYF. The CDR3, as DNA: TGCAGCGTTCAGCTAGCGGGAGGGCAAGAGACCCAGTACTTC.

The V and J genes are TRBV7-9 and TRBJ2-5; D is unclear. V was clipped by 4 bases and J by 2 bases, with 2 bases between them. The CDR3 runs to 11 residues. Germline CDR1 is SEHNR and CDR2 is FQNEAQ (reference sequence). The CDR3 spells CASSSQETQYF. Here the CDR3 DNA reads TGTGCCAGCAGCTCTCAAGAGACCCAGTACTTC. The full variable domain, with the rest looked up from reference TRBV7-9 and TRBJ2-5, is DTGVSQNPRHKITKRGQNVTFRCDPISEHNRLYWYRQTLGQGPEFLTYFQNEAQLEKSRLLSDRFSAERPKGSFSTLEIQRTEQGDSAMYLCASSSQETQYFGPGTRLLVL.

The chain employs TRBV7-2 and TRBJ2-3; TRBD2 agrees at 13 bases. V shed 4 bases and J 2 bases; nucleotides not matched to a gene: 3. Germline values: CDR1 SGHTA, CDR2 FQGNSA. The length of the CDR3 is 16 residues. The DNA for the CDR3 is TGTGCCAGCAGCTGGACTAGCGGGGGACCCACAGATACGCAGTATTTT. Translated, it gives CASSWTSGGPTDTQYF. Supplemented by reference TRBV7-2 and TRBJ2-3, the full variable domain reads GAGVSQSPSNKVTEKGKDVELRCDPISGHTALYWYRQSLGQGLEFLIYFQGNSAPDKSGLPSDRFSAERTGGSVSTLTIQRTQQEDSAVYLCASSWTSGGPTDTQYFGPGTRLTVL.